A selection of T cell receptor beta chains follows, all from one sample in a study of blood T cell repertoires in COVID-19. The protocol was immunoSEQ multiplex PCR, while the TCRdb copy is restricted to in-frame clones and leaves out a portion. Counted here are around 160,000 clones, roughly four fifths occurring once; the ten biggest clones make up nearly 15%. Sequences were obtained from peripheral blood. All receptors derive from a human donor with acute or convalescent COVID-19. The donor label of this sample is uncertain. The CDR3 runs from the conserved cysteine through the conserved F or W. The D gene is left open where the match is weak. Size values are once, few and many counts, or a class for expanded clones, and some rows have none.

-	TRBV27	TRBD1	TRBJ1-1	CASSQEMGRGPAFF	TGTGCCAGCAGCCAAGAAATGGGCAGGGGGCCGGCTTTCTTT
-	TRBV7-8	TRBD1	TRBJ1-3	CASSLGQYLSGNTIYF	TGTGCCAGCAGCTTGGGACAGTACCTATCTGGAAACACCATATATTTT
-	TRBV25-1	TRBD1	TRBJ1-1	CASSGQGYTEAFF	TGTGCCAGCAGTGGACAGGGGTACACTGAAGCTTTCTTT
-	TRBV6-5	-	TRBJ1-5	CASSTRTGGNQPQHF	TGTGCCAGCAGTACCCGGACCGGCGGGAATCAGCCCCAGCATTTT
-	TRBV5-6	-	TRBJ1-2	CASSLGAAYGYTF	TGTGCCAGCAGCTTGGGGGCAGCTTATGGCTACACCTTC
-	TRBV18	-	TRBJ1-5	CASSKRRVGNQPQHF	TGTGCCAGCTCAAAACGGCGGGTGGGCAATCAGCCCCAGCATTTT
-	TRBV5-6	TRBD1	TRBJ1-4	CASSFTGGEKLFF	TGTGCCAGCAGCTTTACAGGGGGAGAAAAACTGTTTTTT
-	TRBV5-1	-	TRBJ2-5	CASSRWEDWRETQYF	TGCGCCAGCAGCCGGTGGGAGGACTGGAGAGAGACCCAGTACTTC
-	TRBV6-5	TRBD1	TRBJ1-1	CASSRQGRVTEAFF	TGTGCCAGCAGTAGACAGGGGCGGGTCACTGAAGCTTTCTTT
few	TRBV5-1	-	TRBJ2-2	CASSFPDTGELFF	TGCGCCAGCAGCTTCCCAGACACCGGGGAGCTGTTTTTT
-	TRBV25-1	-	TRBJ1-1	CASRTHGGGGTEAFF	TGTGCCAGCAGAACCCACGGGGGGGGCGGAACTGAAGCTTTCTTT
-	TRBV25-1	-	TRBJ2-6	CASSPQGTGANVLTF	TGTGCCAGCAGTCCGCAGGGTACCGGGGCCAACGTCCTGACTTTC
-	TRBV11-3	TRBD1	TRBJ2-3	CASSPGQGTDTQYF	TGTGCCAGCAGCCCCGGACAGGGGACAGATACGCAGTATTTT
-	TRBV5-1	-	TRBJ1-1	CASSLGQDTEAFF	TGCGCCAGCAGCTTGGGACAGGACACTGAAGCTTTCTTT
once	TRBV6-2/TRBV6-3	-	TRBJ1-2	CASSYIRTELGYTF	TGTGCCAGCAGTTATATCCGGACAGAACTTGGCTACACCTTC
-	TRBV19	-	TRBJ1-4	CASSVFRISATNEKLFF	TGTGCCAGTAGTGTCTTCAGGATTTCTGCAACTAATGAAAAACTGTTTTTT
-	TRBV18	-	TRBJ2-7	CASSPPASYEQYF	TGTGCCAGCTCACCACCGGCAAGCTACGAGCAGTACTTC
-	TRBV12-5	TRBD2	TRBJ2-1	CASGSRTSLGYNEQFF	TGTGCTAGTGGTTCCCGGACTAGCTTAGGGTACAATGAGCAGTTCTTC
-	TRBV12-3/TRBV12-4	TRBD1	TRBJ1-2	CASSQGAGGSYTF	TGTGCCAGCAGCCAAGGGGCAGGGGGAAGCTACACCTTC
-	TRBV7-2	-	TRBJ1-2	CASSLASNSYGYTF	TGTGCCAGCAGCTTAGCGTCCAACTCGTATGGCTACACCTTC
-	TRBV5-1	-	TRBJ1-3	CASSLEGNRAGNTIYF	TGCGCCAGCAGCTTGGAGGGAAACAGGGCGGGAAACACCATATATTTT
-	TRBV7-8	-	TRBJ2-1	CASSPRQLGSYNEQFF	TGTGCCAGCAGCCCCAGACAGTTAGGCTCCTACAATGAGCAGTTCTTC
-	TRBV7-2	TRBD1	TRBJ1-3	CASSLDRGPSGNTIYF	TGTGCCAGCAGCTTAGACAGGGGGCCGTCTGGAAACACCATATATTTT
-	TRBV9	-	TRBJ1-6	CASSVDQGKGSPLHF	TGTGCCAGCAGCGTAGACCAGGGCAAGGGTTCACCCCTCCACTTT
-	TRBV21-1	-	TRBJ1-5	CASSLPDIYSNQPQHF	TGTGCCAGCAGCCTTCCCGACATTTATAGCAATCAGCCCCAGCATTTT
-	TRBV5-4	-	TRBJ1-5	CASSVGGGGAGSSNQPQHF	TGTGCCAGCAGCGTCGGGGGCGGGGGCGCTGGGAGTAGCAATCAGCCCCAGCATTTT
-	TRBV30	TRBD1	TRBJ1-2	CAWTRTGIGYGYTF	TGTGCCTGGACCCGGACAGGGATCGGCTATGGCTACACCTTC
-	TRBV11-3	TRBD1	TRBJ2-7	CASSLITGTGSCEQYF	TGTGCCAGCAGCTTAATTACCGGGACAGGGTCTTGCGAGCAGTACTTC
-	TRBV5-1	TRBD2	TRBJ2-7	CASSFPSGSYEQYF	TGCGCCAGCAGCTTTCCTAGCGGCTCCTACGAGCAGTACTTC
-	TRBV14	-	TRBJ1-1	CASTRDSLNTEAFF	TGTGCCAGCACCCGGGACTCCTTGAACACTGAAGCTTTCTTT
few	TRBV7-9	TRBD2	TRBJ2-1	CASTPSGLAGRYNEQFF	TGTGCCAGCACCCCGTCAGGCCTAGCGGGGCGTTACAATGAGCAGTTCTTC
-	TRBV6-5	TRBD1	TRBJ1-4	CASRQGAREKLFF	TGTGCCAGTCGACAGGGGGCGCGGGAAAAACTGTTTTTT
-	TRBV6-6	TRBD1	TRBJ2-7	CASSYSVGTGGLEQYF	TGTGCCAGCAGTTACTCTGTGGGGACAGGTGGGCTCGAGCAGTACTTC
few	TRBV2	-	TRBJ1-5	CASSVPDGGNQPQHF	TGTGCCAGCAGTGTGCCGGACGGGGGCAATCAGCCCCAGCATTTT
-	TRBV5-1	-	TRBJ1-4	CASSVQGGAEKLFF	TGCGCCAGCAGCGTTCAGGGAGGGGCCGAAAAACTGTTTTTT
-	TRBV7-7	-	TRBJ2-2	CASSLSGSANTGELFF	TGTGCCAGCAGCTTGAGCGGCAGCGCGAACACCGGGGAGCTGTTTTTT
-	TRBV14	TRBD1	TRBJ1-4	CASSLGTVWNEKLFF	TGTGCCAGCAGCCTGGGGACAGTCTGGAATGAAAAACTGTTTTTT
-	TRBV11-2	TRBD1	TRBJ2-7	CASSLNGQGIEQYF	TGTGCCAGCAGCTTAAACGGACAGGGGATCGAGCAGTACTTC
-	TRBV10-3	TRBD1	TRBJ1-6	CAIRLGTGEQSPLHF	TGTGCCATCAGACTGGGAACAGGGGAACAGTCACCCCTCCACTTT
-	TRBV7-9	-	TRBJ1-2	CASSLAGAGTYGYTF	TGTGCCAGCAGCTTAGCGGGGGCAGGGACGTATGGCTACACCTTC
-	TRBV6-1	-	TRBJ2-7	CASSEAQGAGYEQYF	TGTGCCAGCAGTGAAGCCCAAGGGGCAGGGTACGAGCAGTACTTC
-	TRBV6-2/TRBV6-3	-	TRBJ1-5	CASSFRHPGGPQHF	TGTGCCAGCAGTTTCCGGCACCCCGGGGGGCCCCAGCATTTT
once	TRBV23-1	-	TRBJ1-2	CASSQSPTPGAYGYTF	TGCGCCAGCAGTCAATCGCCGACCCCAGGTGCCTATGGCTACACCTTC
once	TRBV30	-	TRBJ2-1	CAWSVAQGKDNEQFF	TGTGCCTGGAGTGTAGCCCAGGGAAAGGACAATGAGCAGTTCTTC
-	TRBV2	-	TRBJ1-2	CASRQGDYGYTF	TGTGCCAGCAGGCAGGGTGACTATGGCTACACCTTC
-	TRBV25-1	-	TRBJ1-4	CAGGGIGTNEKLFF	TGTGCCGGAGGAGGGATTGGTACTAATGAAAAACTGTTTTTT
-	TRBV19	-	TRBJ2-5	CASSILSRQETQYF	TGTGCCAGTAGTATATTGTCGAGGCAAGAGACCCAGTACTTC